Below, one TCR beta chain is given with its context. The record originates from a study of T cell changes during pregnancy in multiple sclerosis. Germline CDR1 reads SGDLS; CDR2 reads YYNGEE. Unmatched junction bases numbered 4, after V lost 4 bases and J lost 3 bases. The CDR3 sequence is 14 residues long. Sequenced by immunoSEQ multiplex PCR; TCRdb stores in-frame clones only, minus some. The data contain 45,000 to 70,000 clones, about 90% of them seen just once; the ten biggest clones take up about 0.64%. Here the sequenced sample was CD4+ T cells from peripheral blood mononuclear cells, taken after pregnancy. The sequence came from a female donor with multiple sclerosis, enrolled in a pregnancy study. The chain carries TRBV9 and TRBJ1-5, with TRBD1 identical over 7 bases. DNA of the CDR3: TGTGCCAGCAGCTCGACAGGGACCAATCAGCCCCAGCATTTT. Translation gives CASSSTGTNQPQHF.